This TCR beta chain was documented in a study of blood T cells in healthy people across ages. Alongside a J-beta primer mix, a sample-barcoded 5' primer served in a second PCR lasting roughly 6 to 11 cycles. TCRdb reprocessed the 5' RACE reads with MiXCR, giving one entry per CDR3 protein. The sample has more than 1.4 million distinct CDR3 sequences, around two fifths seen once. Trimming removed 6 bases from V and 4 bases from J, with 13 bases in between. This CDR3 region has 12 residues. Germline CDR1 DFQATT, CDR2 SNEGSKA (reference sequence). The specimen sequenced was blood. The chain carries TRBV20-1 and TRBJ2-7; possible D gene TRBD2, 6 bases. This clonotype originated in a woman aged 18-29 years in good health. For the CDR3, the DNA is TGCAGTGCCGAGGGCCGGGGGTACGAGCAGTACTTC. Translating gives CSAEGRGYEQYF.